This is a list of T cell receptor beta chains from one sample in a study of blood T cells in healthy people across ages. TCRdb used MiXCR to reprocess the 5' RACE reads, holding one entry per CDR3 protein. The sample consists of 550,000 to 650,000 distinct CDR3 sequences, about 28% of them appearing once. The same data also went into a second study, on T cells of mothers and their children.

The sequencing sample was made of blood. The origin of the receptors is a boy aged 2-15 years in good health. Both conserved end residues are part of each CDR3. The order of the fields is V gene, J gene, clone size, CDR3 protein. For some rows the clone size is stated as once, few or many, or as a class when expanded; others skip it.

TRBV14	TRBJ2-4	.	CASSQSAVPAKNIQYF
TRBV7-2	TRBJ2-7	.	CASSLEPGQPYEQYF
TRBV4-3	TRBJ2-4	.	CASSQVRLTSSSSGNIQYF
TRBV18	TRBJ2-5	few	CASSILAGNQETQYF
TRBV5-1	TRBJ1-5	few	CASSYRPDQPQHF
TRBV6-7	TRBJ2-7	.	CASSVTGRSEQYF
TRBV5-1	TRBJ1-4	.	CASSLGLGELNEKLFF
TRBV29-1	TRBJ2-5	.	CSVDQREGRQETQYF
TRBV5-6	TRBJ2-5	few	CASNLGLAGETQYF
TRBV20-1	TRBJ2-5	few	CSAKRTSGTGETQYF
TRBV6-2/TRBV6-3	TRBJ2-5	once	CASMRLFWAGETQYF
TRBV12-3/TRBV12-4	TRBJ1-2	few	CASSPPGAPYGYTF
TRBV4-1	TRBJ2-7	few	CASSIAGTGNYEQYF
TRBV29-1	TRBJ2-6	.	CSVEGGTGSGANVLTF
TRBV4-1	TRBJ2-1	.	CASSQDRGDNEQFF
TRBV19	TRBJ1-3	.	CASTGTAGNTIYF
TRBV12-3/TRBV12-4	TRBJ1-2	.	CASSPGTEPYGYTF
TRBV11-2	TRBJ2-3	.	CASSPSRLAGTDTQYF
TRBV4-1	TRBJ2-3	.	CASSQEPGVQGTQYF
TRBV29-1	TRBJ2-7	.	CSVKQGIPYEQYF
TRBV12-3/TRBV12-4	TRBJ1-2	.	CASSLGGGVGYTF
TRBV12-5	TRBJ2-6	.	CASGVGANVLTF
TRBV27	TRBJ2-7	few	CASSLKSWTATYEQYF
TRBV18	TRBJ1-5	.	CASAPTGRGRQPQHF
TRBV30	TRBJ2-7	few	CAWSPTRTSGLTYEQYF
TRBV6-2/TRBV6-3	TRBJ2-5	few	CASSFTGAQETQYF
TRBV6-5	TRBJ1-4	.	CASSRPGLDEKLFF
TRBV2	TRBJ2-2	.	CASSDIPSGELFF
TRBV4-1	TRBJ2-5	.	CASSQDGRSGETQYF
TRBV7-8	TRBJ2-5	.	CASAPIGGGYQETQYF
TRBV3-1	TRBJ1-2	.	CASSQAGQGANYGYTF
TRBV5-4	TRBJ1-2	.	CASSLRGPSYGYTF
TRBV4-2	TRBJ1-1	.	CASSQVGGRNTEAFF
TRBV20-1	TRBJ2-3	few	CSPSGASTDTQYF
TRBV19	TRBJ2-7	.	CASSSGTSEQYF
TRBV7-2	TRBJ2-5	few	CASSLGRWGYETQYF
TRBV5-1	TRBJ1-1	.	CASSYGGTQNTEAFF
TRBV4-3	.	.	CASSQEEGGRETQYF
TRBV6-2/TRBV6-3	.	.	CASSYGGATYEQYF
TRBV7-2	TRBJ2-7	.	CASSFQTGTYEQYF
TRBV7-8	TRBJ2-7	few	CASSGGVPLYEQYF
TRBV6-5	TRBJ1-3	few	CASTFSSSGNTIYF
TRBV12-3/TRBV12-4	TRBJ2-7	many	CASSAGGTGPFEQYF
TRBV12-3/TRBV12-4	TRBJ2-5	few	CASRASGGQETQYF
TRBV5-1	TRBJ2-7	.	CASSPALGRKEYEQYF
TRBV28	TRBJ2-7	.	CASSGPGTSSGASEQYF
TRBV30	TRBJ1-4	.	CAWSQGAIGEKLFF
TRBV2	TRBJ2-2	.	CASSVADTNTGELFF